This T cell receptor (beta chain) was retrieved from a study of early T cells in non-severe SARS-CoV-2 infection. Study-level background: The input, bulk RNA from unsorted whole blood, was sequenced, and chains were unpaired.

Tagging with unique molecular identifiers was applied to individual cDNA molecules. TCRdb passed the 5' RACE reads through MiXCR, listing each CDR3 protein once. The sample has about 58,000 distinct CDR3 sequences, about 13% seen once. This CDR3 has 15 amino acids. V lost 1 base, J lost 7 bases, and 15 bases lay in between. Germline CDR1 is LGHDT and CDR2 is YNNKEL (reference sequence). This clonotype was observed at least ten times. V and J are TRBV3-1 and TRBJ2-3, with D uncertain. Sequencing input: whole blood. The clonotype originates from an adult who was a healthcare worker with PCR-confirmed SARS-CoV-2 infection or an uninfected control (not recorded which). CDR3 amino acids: CASSQAAHSVHTQYF. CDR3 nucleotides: TGTGCCAGCAGCCAAGCAGCCCACTCGGTGCATACGCAGTATTTT.